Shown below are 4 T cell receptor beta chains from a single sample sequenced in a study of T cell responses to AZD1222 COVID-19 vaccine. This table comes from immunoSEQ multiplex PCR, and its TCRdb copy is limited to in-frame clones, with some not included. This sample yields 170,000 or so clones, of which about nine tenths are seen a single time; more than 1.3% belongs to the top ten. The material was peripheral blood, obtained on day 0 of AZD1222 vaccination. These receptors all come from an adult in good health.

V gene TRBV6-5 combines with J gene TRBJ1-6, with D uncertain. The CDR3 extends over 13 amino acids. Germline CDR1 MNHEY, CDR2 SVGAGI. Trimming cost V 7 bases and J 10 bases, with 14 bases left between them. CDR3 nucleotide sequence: TGTGCCAGCACCTGGCAGTTTTCGTCACCCCTCCACTTT. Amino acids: CASTWQFSSPLHF.

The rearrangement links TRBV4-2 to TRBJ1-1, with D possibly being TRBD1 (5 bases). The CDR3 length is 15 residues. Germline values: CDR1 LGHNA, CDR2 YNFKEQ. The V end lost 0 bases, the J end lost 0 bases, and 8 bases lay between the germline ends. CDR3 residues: CASSQDRQLNTEAFF. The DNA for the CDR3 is TGTGCCAGCAGCCAAGATCGACAGTTGAACACTGAAGCTTTCTTT.

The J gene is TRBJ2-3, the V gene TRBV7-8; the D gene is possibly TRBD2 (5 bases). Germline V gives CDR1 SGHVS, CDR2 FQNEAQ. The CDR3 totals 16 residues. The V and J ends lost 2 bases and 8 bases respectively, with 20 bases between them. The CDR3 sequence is CASSLRRGLNVGTQYF. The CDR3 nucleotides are TGTGCCAGCAGCTTACGACGAGGACTCAACGTAGGTACGCAGTATTTT.

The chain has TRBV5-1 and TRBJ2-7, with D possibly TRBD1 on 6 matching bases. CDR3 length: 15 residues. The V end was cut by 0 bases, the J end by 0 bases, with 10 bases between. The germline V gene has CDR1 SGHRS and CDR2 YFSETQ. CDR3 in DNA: TGCGCCAGCAGCTTGGGGGGGCCCCTCTCCTACGAGCAGTACTTC. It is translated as CASSLGGPLSYEQYF.